This TCR beta chain came from a study of radiotherapy plus CTLA-4 blockade in lung cancer. As for the study in general: Objective responses were documented in over 15% of patients, with disease control in about 31%.

Overall study results and limits: Together with interferon-beta, which increased in serum after radiation, early dynamic changes in blood T cell clones were reportedly the best predictors of response. Blood TCR clones of tumor origin expanded after radiotherapy plus ipilimumab.

Profiled with immunoSEQ multiplex PCR; TCRdb holds only in-frame clones, not every one. The sample carries around 86,000 clones, under 85% recorded once. With ipilimumab providing CTLA-4 blockade, focal radiation was administered to patients who had chemo-refractory metastatic non-small-cell lung cancer. This clone has more than one count but fewer than ten. No antigen is known for it. The CDR3 runs 14 residues. The trim removed 1 base at V and 5 bases at J, leaving 3 bases unmatched. Germline V gene lookup returns CDR1 SEHNR and CDR2 FQNEAQ (reference sequence). This sample comprised peripheral blood, obtained from a patient treated with radiotherapy plus ipilimumab. The chain is built from TRBV7-9 and TRBJ1-2; 8 positions agree with TRBD1. The sequence came from a human donor with non-small cell lung cancer who had stable disease on radiotherapy plus ipilimumab. The CDR3 here is CASSLGQGAYGYTF. The CDR3 DNA reads TGTGCCAGCAGCTTAGGGCAGGGGGCTTATGGCTACACCTTC.